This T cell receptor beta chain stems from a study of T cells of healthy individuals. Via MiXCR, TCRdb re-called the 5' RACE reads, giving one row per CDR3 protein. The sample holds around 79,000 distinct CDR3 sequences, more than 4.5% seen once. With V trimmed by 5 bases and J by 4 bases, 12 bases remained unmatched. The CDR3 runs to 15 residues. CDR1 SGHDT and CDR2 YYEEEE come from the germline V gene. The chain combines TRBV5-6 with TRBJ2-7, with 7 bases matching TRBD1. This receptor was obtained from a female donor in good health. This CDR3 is CASSTDRAAYYEQYF. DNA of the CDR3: TGTGCCAGCAGTACCGACAGGGCCGCGTATTACGAGCAGTACTTC.